A selection of T cell receptor beta chains follows, all from one sample in a study of blood T cell repertoires in COVID-19. Generated by immunoSEQ multiplex PCR, the TCRdb table keeps only in-frame clones and is missing some. Of over 25,000 clones listed, over 75% were seen once; the top ten hold around 8.6%. The sample taken for sequencing was peripheral blood. These receptors all stem from a man of 80 years or more with active COVID-19. Each CDR3 is given with its conserved first and last residue. The order of the fields is clone size, J gene, D gene, V gene, CDR3 protein, CDR3 DNA. The D gene is left open where the match is weak. The size entry is marked missing in some rows and otherwise reads once, few, many or a size class.

size: few
J: TRBJ1-6
D: TRBD1
V: TRBV6-2/TRBV6-3
CDR3: CASSYHGQDNSPLHF
DNA: TGTGCCAGCAGTTACCACGGACAGGATAATTCACCCCTCCACTTT

size: few
J: TRBJ2-7
D: -
V: TRBV6-5
CDR3: CASSLTRSYEQYF
DNA: TGTGCCAGCAGTTTGACTAGGTCCTACGAGCAGTACTTC

size: -
J: TRBJ2-3
D: -
V: TRBV3-1/TRBV3-2
CDR3: CASSFCSSWGPDTQYF
DNA: TGTGCCAGCAGCTTTTGTAGTAGCTGGGGCCCAGATACGCAGTATTTT

size: -
J: TRBJ2-3
D: -
V: TRBV5-1
CDR3: CASSALVDTDTQYF
DNA: TGCGCCAGCAGCGCGCTAGTAGACACAGATACGCAGTATTTT

size: -
J: TRBJ1-6
D: -
V: TRBV6-5
CDR3: CASSRGAGSPLHF
DNA: TGTGCCAGCTCTCGGGGGGCCGGGTCACCCCTCCACTTT

size: few
J: TRBJ1-6
D: -
V: TRBV3-1/TRBV3-2
CDR3: CASSREPGGRVNSPLHF
DNA: TGTGCCAGCAGCCGAGAACCGGGAGGGAGGGTCAATTCACCCCTCCACTTT

size: -
J: TRBJ1-1
D: -
V: TRBV18
CDR3: CASSLGAANTEAFF
DNA: TGTGCCAGCTCACTCGGTGCGGCGAACACTGAAGCTTTCTTT

size: -
J: TRBJ2-1
D: TRBD1
V: TRBV6-5
CDR3: CASTEGQGFHEQFF
DNA: TGTGCCAGCACCGAGGGACAGGGGTTCCATGAGCAGTTCTTC

size: -
J: TRBJ1-2
D: TRBD1
V: TRBV9
CDR3: CASSTGDYGYTF
DNA: TGTGCCAGCAGTACAGGGGACTATGGCTACACCTTC

size: -
J: TRBJ2-2
D: TRBD1
V: TRBV10-2
CDR3: CASSQTGGARPGELFF
DNA: TGCGCCAGCAGTCAAACAGGGGGCGCTCGGCCCGGGGAGCTGTTTTTT

size: -
J: TRBJ2-3
D: -
V: TRBV6-6
CDR3: CASSYSERGTDTQYF
DNA: TGTGCCAGCAGTTACTCGGAGAGGGGCACAGATACGCAGTATTTT

size: -
J: TRBJ2-3
D: -
V: TRBV19
CDR3: CASSQRIPSNADTQYF
DNA: TGTGCCAGTAGTCAGAGGATTCCGTCGAACGCAGATACGCAGTATTTT

size: -
J: TRBJ2-7
D: TRBD1
V: TRBV11-2
CDR3: CASSLSRQGASYEQYF
DNA: TGTGCCAGCAGCCTATCCCGACAGGGGGCAAGCTACGAGCAGTACTTC

size: -
J: TRBJ2-1
D: -
V: TRBV9
CDR3: CASSVAWQGEQFF
DNA: TGTGCCAGCAGCGTAGCTTGGCAGGGTGAGCAGTTCTTC

size: -
J: TRBJ1-6
D: -
V: TRBV9
CDR3: CASSTYSDSPLHF
DNA: TGTGCCAGCAGCACCTACAGTGATTCACCCCTCCACTTT

size: -
J: TRBJ1-1
D: TRBD1
V: TRBV25-1
CDR3: CASSDRAGGGSGDTEAFF
DNA: TGTGCCAGCAGTGATAGGGCAGGGGGCGGTTCCGGTGACACTGAAGCTTTCTTT

size: few
J: TRBJ1-6
D: TRBD1
V: TRBV28
CDR3: CASRTGTGNSPLHF
DNA: TGTGCCAGCAGAACCGGGACAGGGAACTCACCCCTCCACTTT

size: -
J: TRBJ1-5
D: TRBD1
V: TRBV7-2
CDR3: CASSETGGYQPQHF
DNA: TGTGCCAGCAGCGAGACAGGGGGCTATCAGCCCCAGCATTTT

size: -
J: TRBJ2-7
D: -
V: TRBV12-3/TRBV12-4
CDR3: CASSLLAAYEQYF
DNA: TGTGCCAGCAGTTTATTAGCAGCCTACGAGCAGTACTTC

size: -
J: TRBJ2-1
D: TRBD2
V: TRBV18
CDR3: CASSPRTSGVINEQFF
DNA: TGTGCCAGCTCACCCCGGACTAGCGGGGTTATCAATGAGCAGTTCTTC

size: -
J: TRBJ1-2
D: -
V: TRBV25-1
CDR3: CASRGRGLNTF
DNA: TGTGCCAGCAGGGGTCGGGGACTAAACACCTTC

size: -
J: TRBJ2-7
D: TRBD1
V: TRBV2
CDR3: CASIRDRGGEQYF
DNA: TGTGCCAGCATTAGGGACAGGGGAGGCGAGCAGTACTTC

size: -
J: TRBJ2-3
D: -
V: TRBV13
CDR3: CASSLAGTLTDTQYF
DNA: TGTGCCAGCAGCTTGGCGGGGACCCTCACAGATACGCAGTATTTT

size: -
J: TRBJ1-2
D: TRBD1
V: TRBV5-1
CDR3: CASGQGGTNYGYTF
DNA: TGCGCCAGCGGACAGGGTGGAACTAACTATGGCTACACCTTC

size: -
J: TRBJ2-3
D: -
V: TRBV27
CDR3: CASRNRVYRTDTQYF
DNA: TGTGCCAGCAGGAACAGGGTTTATCGCACAGATACGCAGTATTTT

size: -
J: TRBJ1-6
D: TRBD1
V: TRBV7-2
CDR3: CASSLGGQGGSPLHF
DNA: TGTGCCAGCAGCTTAGGAGGACAGGGAGGTTCACCCCTCCACTTT

size: -
J: TRBJ2-5
D: TRBD2
V: TRBV6-4
CDR3: CASSDSSPEVAGGYIETQYF
DNA: TGTGCCAGCAGTGACTCGAGTCCGGAGGTAGCGGGGGGATATATAGAGACCCAGTACTTC

size: -
J: TRBJ2-3
D: -
V: TRBV15
CDR3: CATSRVEGLDRDTQYF
DNA: TGTGCCACCAGCAGAGTGGAAGGGCTTGACAGAGATACGCAGTATTTT

size: -
J: TRBJ2-1
D: -
V: TRBV5-3
CDR3: CALHCFTVRGTQFF
DNA: TGTGCCCTGCACTGCTTTACTGTCCGGGGGACCCAGTTCTTC

size: -
J: TRBJ2-7
D: TRBD2
V: TRBV6-1
CDR3: CASSESPGGYSYEQYF
DNA: TGTGCCAGCAGTGAATCCCCGGGGGGATATTCCTACGAGCAGTACTTC

size: -
J: TRBJ1-2
D: -
V: TRBV5-5
CDR3: CASSLDRNYGYTF
DNA: TGTGCCAGCAGCTTGGACAGAAACTATGGCTACACCTTC

size: -
J: TRBJ2-5
D: TRBD2
V: TRBV10-3
CDR3: CAISEGLAGPETQYF
DNA: TGTGCCATCAGTGAGGGACTAGCAGGCCCGGAGACCCAGTACTTC

size: -
J: TRBJ2-7
D: -
V: TRBV28
CDR3: CASSLGSEQYF
DNA: TGTGCCAGCAGTTTGGGCAGTGAGCAGTACTTC

size: -
J: TRBJ2-3
D: -
V: TRBV7-3
CDR3: CASSSRDISTDTQYF
DNA: TGTGCCAGCAGCTCACGGGACATCTCCACAGATACGCAGTATTTT

size: -
J: TRBJ2-7
D: TRBD2
V: TRBV2
CDR3: CASSEGLAGVSEQYF
DNA: TGTGCCAGCAGTGAGGGGTTAGCGGGGGTCTCCGAGCAGTACTTC

size: few
J: TRBJ1-5
D: -
V: TRBV5-8
CDR3: CASSLIDGARGQPQHF
DNA: TGTGCCAGCAGCTTGATTGATGGGGCGCGCGGTCAGCCCCAGCATTTT

size: once
J: TRBJ2-3
D: TRBD2
V: TRBV4-1
CDR3: CASSHPLAGGAGTDTQYF
DNA: TGCGCCAGCAGCCATCCCCTGGCGGGGGGGGCCGGGACAGATACGCAGTATTTT

size: -
J: TRBJ1-1
D: -
V: TRBV10-1
CDR3: CASSVLTGTWSTEAFF
DNA: TGCGCCAGCAGTGTCTTAACCGGGACTTGGAGCACTGAAGCTTTCTTT

size: -
J: TRBJ2-5
D: -
V: TRBV7-9
CDR3: CASSWDSPSETQYF
DNA: TGTGCCAGCAGCTGGGACTCTCCCTCAGAGACCCAGTACTTC

size: -
J: TRBJ1-5
D: -
V: TRBV6-2/TRBV6-3
CDR3: CASSSAVGLLSNQPQHF
DNA: TGTGCCAGCAGCTCCGCTGTGGGGCTGCTTAGCAATCAGCCCCAGCATTTT

size: -
J: TRBJ2-3
D: -
V: TRBV6-2/TRBV6-3
CDR3: CASSRPGVTDTQYF
DNA: TGTGCCAGCAGCCGTCCAGGGGTTACAGATACGCAGTATTTT

size: few
J: TRBJ2-5
D: TRBD2
V: TRBV4-2
CDR3: CASSQGQAGGRETQYF
DNA: TGTGCCAGCAGCCAAGGTCAGGCGGGGGGCCGAGAGACCCAGTACTTC